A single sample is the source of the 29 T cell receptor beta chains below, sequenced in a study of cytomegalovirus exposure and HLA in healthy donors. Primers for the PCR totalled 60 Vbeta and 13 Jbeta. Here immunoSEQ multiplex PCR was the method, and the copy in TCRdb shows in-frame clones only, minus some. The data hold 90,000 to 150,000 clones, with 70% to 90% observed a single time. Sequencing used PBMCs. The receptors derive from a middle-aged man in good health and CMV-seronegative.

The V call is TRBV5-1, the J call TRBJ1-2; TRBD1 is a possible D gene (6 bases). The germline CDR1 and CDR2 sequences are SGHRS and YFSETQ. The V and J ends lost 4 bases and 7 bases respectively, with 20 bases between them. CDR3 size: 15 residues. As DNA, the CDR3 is TGCGCCAGCAGCACCCGTACAGGGTCCGGGTCTGGCTACACCTTC. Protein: CASSTRTGSGSGYTF. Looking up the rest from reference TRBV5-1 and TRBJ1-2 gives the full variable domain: KAGVTQTPRYLIKTRGQQVTLSCSPISGHRSVSWYQQTPGQGLQFLFEYFSETQRNKGNFPGRFSGRQFSNSRSEMNVSTLELGDSALYLCASSTRTGSGSGYTFGSGTRLTVV.

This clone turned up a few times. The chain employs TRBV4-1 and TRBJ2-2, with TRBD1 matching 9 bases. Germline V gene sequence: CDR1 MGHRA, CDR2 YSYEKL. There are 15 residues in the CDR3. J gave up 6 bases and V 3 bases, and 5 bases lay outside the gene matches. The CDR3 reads CASSHRDRDPGELFF. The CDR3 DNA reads TGCGCCAGCAGCCACCGGGACAGGGATCCCGGGGAGCTGTTTTTT.

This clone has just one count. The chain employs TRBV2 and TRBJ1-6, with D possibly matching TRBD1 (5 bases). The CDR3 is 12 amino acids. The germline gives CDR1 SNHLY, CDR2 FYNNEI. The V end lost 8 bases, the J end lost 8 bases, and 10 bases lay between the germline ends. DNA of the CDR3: TGTGCCAGCCTGGGGCTGTATTCACCCCTCCACTTT. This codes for CASLGLYSPLHF.

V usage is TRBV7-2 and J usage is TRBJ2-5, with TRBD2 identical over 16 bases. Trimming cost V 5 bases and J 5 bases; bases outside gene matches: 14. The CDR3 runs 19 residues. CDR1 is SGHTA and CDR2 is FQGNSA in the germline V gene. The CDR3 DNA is TGTGCCAGCAGCCCGCTTCTGGGACTAGCGGGAGGGCGGTGGGAGACCCAGTACTTC. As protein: CASSPLLGLAGGRWETQYF.

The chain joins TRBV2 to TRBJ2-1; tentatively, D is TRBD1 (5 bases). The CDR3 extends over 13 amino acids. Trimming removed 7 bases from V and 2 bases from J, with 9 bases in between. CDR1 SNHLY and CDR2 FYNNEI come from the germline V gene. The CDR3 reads CASILTAYNEQFF. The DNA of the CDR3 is TGTGCCAGCATTTTGACAGCCTACAATGAGCAGTTCTTC.

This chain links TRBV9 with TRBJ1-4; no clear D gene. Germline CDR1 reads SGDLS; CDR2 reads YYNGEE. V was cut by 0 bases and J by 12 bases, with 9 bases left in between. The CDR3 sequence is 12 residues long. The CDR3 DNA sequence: TGTGCCAGCAGCGTAGTAGGAGGTCAACTGTTTTTT. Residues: CASSVVGGQLFF. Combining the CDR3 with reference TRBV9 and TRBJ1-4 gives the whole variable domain DSGVTQTPKHLITATGQRVTLRCSPRSGDLSVYWYQQSLDQGLQFLIQYYNGEERAKGNILERFSAQQFPDLHSELNLSSLELGDSALYFCASSVVGGQLFFGSGTQLSVL.

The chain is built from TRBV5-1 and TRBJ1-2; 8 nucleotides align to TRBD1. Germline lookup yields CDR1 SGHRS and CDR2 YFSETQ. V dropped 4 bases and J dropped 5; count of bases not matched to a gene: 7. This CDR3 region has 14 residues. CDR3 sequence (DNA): TGCGCCAGCAGCACAGACCGGGACAGGTATGGCTACACCTTC. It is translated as CASSTDRDRYGYTF.

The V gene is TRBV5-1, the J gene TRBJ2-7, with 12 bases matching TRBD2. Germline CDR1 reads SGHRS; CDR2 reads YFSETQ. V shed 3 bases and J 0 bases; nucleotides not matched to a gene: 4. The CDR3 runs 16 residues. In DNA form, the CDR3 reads TGCGCCAGCAGCTGGACTAGCGGGATTTCCTCCTACGAGCAGTACTTC. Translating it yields CASSWTSGISSYEQYF.

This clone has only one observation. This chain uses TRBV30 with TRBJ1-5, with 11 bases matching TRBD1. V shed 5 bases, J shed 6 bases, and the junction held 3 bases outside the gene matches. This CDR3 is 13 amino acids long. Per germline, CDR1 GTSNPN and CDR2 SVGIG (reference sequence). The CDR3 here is CAWAGTGGQPQHF. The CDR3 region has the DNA TGTGCCTGGGCCGGGACAGGGGGTCAGCCCCAGCATTTT.

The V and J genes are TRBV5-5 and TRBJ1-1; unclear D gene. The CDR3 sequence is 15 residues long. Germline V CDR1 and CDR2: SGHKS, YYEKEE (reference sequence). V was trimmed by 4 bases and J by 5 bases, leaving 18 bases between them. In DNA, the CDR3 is TGTGCCAGCAGCCCCACCGCGGCCCGGTTGACTGAAGCTTTCTTT. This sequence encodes CASSPTAARLTEAFF.

CDR3 DNA sequence: TGTGCCAGCAGCTTAGATAATCCGGGTAGAGGTGAAAAACTGTTTTTT. It codes for CASSLDNPGRGEKLFF. This chain uses TRBV11-2 with TRBJ1-4, with D unclear. V was pared by 0 bases and J by 7 bases, with 15 bases between. The germline gives CDR1 SGHAT, CDR2 FQNNGV. The length of the CDR3 is 16 residues.

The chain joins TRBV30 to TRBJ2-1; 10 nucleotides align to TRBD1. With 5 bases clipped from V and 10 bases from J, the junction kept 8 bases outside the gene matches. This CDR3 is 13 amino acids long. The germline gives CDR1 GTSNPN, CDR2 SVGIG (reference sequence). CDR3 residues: CAWDRDRGGEQFF. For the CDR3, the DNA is TGTGCCTGGGACCGGGACAGGGGCGGGGAGCAGTTCTTC.

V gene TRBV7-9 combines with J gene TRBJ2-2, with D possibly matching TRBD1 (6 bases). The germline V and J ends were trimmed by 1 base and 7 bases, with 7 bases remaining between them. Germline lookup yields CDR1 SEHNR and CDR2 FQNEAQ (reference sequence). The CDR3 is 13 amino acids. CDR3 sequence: CASSLDRVGELFF. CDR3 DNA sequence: TGTGCCAGCAGCTTAGACAGGGTCGGGGAGCTGTTTTTT.

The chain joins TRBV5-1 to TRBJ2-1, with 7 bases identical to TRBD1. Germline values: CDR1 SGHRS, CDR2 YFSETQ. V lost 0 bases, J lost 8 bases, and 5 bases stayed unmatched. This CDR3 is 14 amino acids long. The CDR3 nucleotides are TGCGCCAGCAGCTTGGAGACAGGGCGGGATGAGCAGTTCTTC. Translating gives CASSLETGRDEQFF.

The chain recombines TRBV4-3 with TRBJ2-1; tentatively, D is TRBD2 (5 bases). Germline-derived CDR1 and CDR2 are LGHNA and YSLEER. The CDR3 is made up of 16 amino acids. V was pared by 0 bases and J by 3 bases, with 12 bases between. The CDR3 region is CASSQDIPSLYNEQFF. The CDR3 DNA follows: TGCGCCAGCAGCCAAGATATCCCTAGCCTCTACAATGAGCAGTTCTTC.

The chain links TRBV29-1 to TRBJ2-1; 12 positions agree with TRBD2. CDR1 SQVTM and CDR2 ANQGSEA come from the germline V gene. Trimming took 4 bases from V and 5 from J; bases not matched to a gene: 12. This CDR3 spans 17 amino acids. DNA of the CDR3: TGCAGCGTTGCGTGGGCTAGCGGGAGGGATTTCCACAATGAGCAGTTCTTC. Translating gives CSVAWASGRDFHNEQFF.

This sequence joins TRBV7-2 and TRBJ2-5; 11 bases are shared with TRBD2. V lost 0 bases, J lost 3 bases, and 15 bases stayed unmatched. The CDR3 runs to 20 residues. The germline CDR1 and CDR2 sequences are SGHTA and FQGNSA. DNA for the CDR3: TGTGCCAGCAGCTTAGCCCAACTAGCGGGAGCACGGTTGAGGGAAGAGACCCAGTACTTC. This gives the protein CASSLAQLAGARLREETQYF.

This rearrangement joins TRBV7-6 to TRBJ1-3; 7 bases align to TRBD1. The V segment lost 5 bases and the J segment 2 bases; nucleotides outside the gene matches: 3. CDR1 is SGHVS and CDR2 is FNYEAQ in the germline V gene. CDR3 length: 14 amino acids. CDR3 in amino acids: CASSVQGPGNTIYF. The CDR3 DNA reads TGTGCCAGCAGCGTACAGGGGCCTGGAAACACCATATATTTT.

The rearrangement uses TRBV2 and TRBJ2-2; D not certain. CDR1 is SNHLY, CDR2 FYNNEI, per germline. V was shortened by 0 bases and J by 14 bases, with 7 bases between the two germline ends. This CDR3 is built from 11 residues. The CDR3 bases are TGTGCCAGCAGTGAAGCGCTTAGCCTGTTTTTT. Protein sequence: CASSEALSLFF.

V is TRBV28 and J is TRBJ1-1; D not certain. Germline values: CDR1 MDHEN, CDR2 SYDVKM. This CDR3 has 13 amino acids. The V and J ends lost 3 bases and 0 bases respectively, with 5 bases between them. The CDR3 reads CASSFSLNTEAFF. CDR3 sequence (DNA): TGTGCCAGCAGTTTCTCCTTGAACACTGAAGCTTTCTTT.

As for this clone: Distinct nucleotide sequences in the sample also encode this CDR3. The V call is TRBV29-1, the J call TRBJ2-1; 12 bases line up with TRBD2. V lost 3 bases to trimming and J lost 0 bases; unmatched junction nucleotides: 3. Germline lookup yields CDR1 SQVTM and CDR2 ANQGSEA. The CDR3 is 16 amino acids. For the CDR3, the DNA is TGCAGCGTTGAGGAGACTAGCGGGAGCTCCTACAATGAGCAGTTCTTC. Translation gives CSVEETSGSSYNEQFF.

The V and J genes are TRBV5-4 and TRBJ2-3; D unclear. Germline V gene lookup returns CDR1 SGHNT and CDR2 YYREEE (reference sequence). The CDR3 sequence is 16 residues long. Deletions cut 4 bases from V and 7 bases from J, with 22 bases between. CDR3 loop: CASSLGALPTQNTQYF. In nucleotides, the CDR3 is TGTGCCAGCAGCCTCGGAGCCCTCCCAACTCAGAATACGCAGTATTTT.

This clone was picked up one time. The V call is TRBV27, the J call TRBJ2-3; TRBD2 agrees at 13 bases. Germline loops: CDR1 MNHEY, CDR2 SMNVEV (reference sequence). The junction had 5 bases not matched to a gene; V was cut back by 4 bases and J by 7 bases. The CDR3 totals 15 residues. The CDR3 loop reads CASSSGLAGRNTQYF. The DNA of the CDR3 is TGTGCCAGCAGTTCGGGACTAGCGGGAAGGAATACGCAGTATTTT.

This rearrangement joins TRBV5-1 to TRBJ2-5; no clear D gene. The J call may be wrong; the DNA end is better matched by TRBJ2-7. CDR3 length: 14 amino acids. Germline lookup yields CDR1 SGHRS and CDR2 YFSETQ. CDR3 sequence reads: CASSTWSGLNEQYF. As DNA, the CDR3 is TGCGCCAGCAGCACCTGGTCCGGGTTGAACGAGCAGTACTTC.

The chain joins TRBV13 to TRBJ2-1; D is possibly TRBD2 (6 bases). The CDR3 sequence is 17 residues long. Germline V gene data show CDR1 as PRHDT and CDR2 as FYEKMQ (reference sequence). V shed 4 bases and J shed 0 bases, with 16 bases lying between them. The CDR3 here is CASSSGPVAASYNEQFF. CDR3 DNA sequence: TGTGCCAGCAGCTCAGGCCCTGTAGCGGCCTCCTACAATGAGCAGTTCTTC. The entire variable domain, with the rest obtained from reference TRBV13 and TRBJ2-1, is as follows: AAGVIQSPRHLIKEKRETATLKCYPIPRHDTVYWYQQGPGQDPQFLISFYEKMQSDKGSIPDRFSAQQFSDYHSELNMSSLELGDSALYFCASSSGPVAASYNEQFFGPGTRLTVL.

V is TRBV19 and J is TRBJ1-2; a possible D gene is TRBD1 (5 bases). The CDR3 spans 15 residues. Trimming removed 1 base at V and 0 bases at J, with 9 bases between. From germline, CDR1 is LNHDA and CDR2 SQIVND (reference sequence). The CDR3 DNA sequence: TGTGCCAGTAGTATAGCTACAGGCCCTAACTATGGCTACACCTTC. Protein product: CASSIATGPNYGYTF.

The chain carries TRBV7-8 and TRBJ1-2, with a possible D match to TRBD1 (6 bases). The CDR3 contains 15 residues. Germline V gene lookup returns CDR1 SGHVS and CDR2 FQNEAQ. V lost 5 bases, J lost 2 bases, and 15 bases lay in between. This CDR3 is CASSRTGRGNYGYTF. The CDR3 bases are TGTGCCAGCAGCCGGACCGGGAGGGGGAACTATGGCTACACCTTC.

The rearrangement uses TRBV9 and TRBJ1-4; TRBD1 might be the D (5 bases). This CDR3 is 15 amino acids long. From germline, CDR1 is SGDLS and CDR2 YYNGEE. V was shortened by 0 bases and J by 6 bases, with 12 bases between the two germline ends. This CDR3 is CASSVGGGLDEKLFF. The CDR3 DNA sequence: TGTGCCAGCAGCGTAGGGGGCGGCTTAGATGAAAAACTGTTTTTT.

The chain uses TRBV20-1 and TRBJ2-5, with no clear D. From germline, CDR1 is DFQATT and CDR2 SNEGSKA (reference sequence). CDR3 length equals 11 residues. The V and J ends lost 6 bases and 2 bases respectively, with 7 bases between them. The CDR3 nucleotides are TGCAGTGCCTCTAAACAAGAGACCCAGTACTTC. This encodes CSASKQETQYF.